These 18 T cell receptor beta chains were all obtained from the same sample, sequenced in a study of control samples from healthy donors and cancer patients. Profiling relied on immunoSEQ multiplex PCR, and the TCRdb table lists in-frame clones only, not all of them. This table holds approximately 150,000 clones, roughly 91% found once. Sequenced sample: PBMCs. The receptors were gathered from a man between 50 and 59 years old with head and neck cancer.

The J gene is TRBJ2-5, the V gene TRBV28; D gene ambiguous. The CDR3 is 12 amino acids. The V gene lost 6 bases and the J gene lost 4 bases, with 9 bases spanning the gap. From germline, CDR1 is MDHEN and CDR2 SYDVKM. The CDR3 reads CASSNPRETQYF. CDR3 sequence (DNA): TGTGCCAGCAGCAACCCCCGAGAGACCCAGTACTTC.

Written as DNA, the CDR3 is TGTGCAAGTCGCTTACTTGATACCCGGAGCTCCTACGAGCAGTACTTC. It translates to CASRLLDTRSSYEQYF. The chain recombines TRBV12-2 with TRBJ2-7; TRBD2 is the table's D call, not checked against the DNA. TRBV12-2 represents a pseudogene. The CDR3 contains 16 residues.

The chain recombines TRBV6-1 with TRBJ2-2, with D unclear. CDR3 size: 15 residues. Deletions cut 2 bases from V and 6 bases from J, with 13 bases between. The V gene's germline CDR1 is MNHNS and CDR2 SASEGT. Written as DNA, the CDR3 is TGTGCCAGCAGTGAATTGGCAGTGAAACCCGGGGAGCTGTTTTTT. It is translated as CASSELAVKPGELFF.

The gene calls are TRBV19 and TRBJ1-5; D unresolved. CDR1 and CDR2 from the germline V gene are LNHDA and SQIVND (reference sequence). V shed 4 bases and J shed 1 base, with 11 bases lying between them. The CDR3 consists of 15 residues. The CDR3 region has the DNA TGTGCCAGTAGTAGGGAGGGAGGGAGCAATCAGCCCCAGCATTTT. Protein sequence: CASSREGGSNQPQHF.

The chain couples TRBV4-1 to TRBJ1-1; 8 bases fit TRBD1. CDR1 is MGHRA and CDR2 is YSYEKL in the germline V gene. V was pared by 4 bases and J by 2 bases, with 6 bases of the junction left unmatched. This CDR3 is 15 amino acids long. The chain's CDR3 is CASSPITGGNTEAFF. As DNA, the CDR3 is TGCGCCAGCAGCCCAATAACAGGGGGAAACACTGAAGCTTTCTTT.

The chain has TRBV6-5 and TRBJ2-3; TRBD2 matches at 10 bases. In germline, CDR1 is MNHEY, CDR2 SVGAGI. J was trimmed by 5 bases and V by 5 bases; bases with no gene match: 4. CDR3 size: 14 residues. The CDR3 here is CASSLRLAGDTQYF. CDR3 nucleotides: TGTGCCAGCAGTCTACGACTAGCGGGAGATACGCAGTATTTT.

The chain employs TRBV6-1 and TRBJ2-1; D may be TRBD1 (5 bases). Germline V lookup: CDR1 MNHNS, CDR2 SASEGT. V was trimmed by 6 bases and J by 4 bases, leaving 19 bases between them. The CDR3 extends over 16 amino acids. In DNA form, the CDR3 reads TGTGCCAGCAGAGAACAACAGGCATCCTCTTACAATGAGCAGTTCTTC. It specifies CASREQQASSYNEQFF.

This chain connects TRBV19 to TRBJ2-5, with TRBD2 as a possible D gene (6 bases). The CDR3 is 14 residues long. The V gene lost 7 bases and the J gene lost 1 base, with 13 bases spanning the gap. The germline V gene has CDR1 LNHDA and CDR2 SQIVND (reference sequence). CDR3 sequence (DNA): TGTGCCAGTACTACTCTGGGGGGCCAAGAGACCCAGTACTTC. It specifies CASTTLGGQETQYF.

This chain connects TRBV10-1 to TRBJ1-4; no definite D call. V was trimmed by 0 bases and J by 7 bases, leaving 3 bases between them. Germline values: CDR1 WNHNN, CDR2 SYGVQD (reference sequence). CDR3 length: 12 amino acids. The CDR3 here is CASSESGEKLFF. Written as DNA, the CDR3 is TGCGCCAGCAGTGAGTCGGGTGAAAAACTGTTTTTT.

CDR3 loop: CASSEIASGSYEQYF. The DNA for the CDR3 is TGTGCCAGCAGTGAAATAGCTAGCGGGAGTTACGAGCAGTACTTC. The chain recombines TRBV2 with TRBJ2-7; 10 nucleotides align to TRBD2. V gave up 2 bases and J gave up 4 bases; unmatched junction bases: 5. Looked up from germline, CDR1 is SNHLY and CDR2 is FYNNEI. The CDR3 is 15 residues long.

This clone was seen a single time. The genes are TRBV7-9 and TRBJ2-3; D perhaps matches TRBD2 (6 bases). This CDR3 is 16 amino acids long. Trimming removed 5 bases at V and 4 bases at J, with 19 bases between. Germline assignment: CDR1 SEHNR and CDR2 FQNEAQ (reference sequence). The CDR3 loop is CASSVWRDLTSDTQYF. The DNA of the CDR3 is TGTGCCAGCAGCGTTTGGCGGGACCTTACATCAGATACGCAGTATTTT. Drawing the rest from reference TRBV7-9 and TRBJ2-3, the complete variable domain is DTGVSQNPRHKITKRGQNVTFRCDPISEHNRLYWYRQTLGQGPEFLTYFQNEAQLEKSRLLSDRFSAERPKGSFSTLEIQRTEQGDSAMYLCASSVWRDLTSDTQYFGPGTRLTVL.

The J gene is TRBJ2-7, the V gene TRBV6-1; 9 bases are shared with TRBD2. Germline V CDR1 and CDR2: MNHNS, SASEGT. The trim removed 2 bases at V and 6 bases at J, leaving 8 bases unmatched. This CDR3 region has 15 residues. The DNA of the CDR3 is TGTGCCAGCAGTGAATATCCCAGTAGCGGGAGCGAGCAGTACTTC. This encodes CASSEYPSSGSEQYF.

This chain joins TRBV7-9 and TRBJ2-3; no definite D call. The germline V and J ends were trimmed by 2 bases and 2 bases, with 23 bases remaining between them. The CDR3 is 19 amino acids. Germline assignment: CDR1 SEHNR and CDR2 FQNEAQ (reference sequence). Here the CDR3 reads CASSLLSQAADLPTDTQYF. The CDR3 nucleotides are TGTGCCAGCAGCTTATTATCTCAGGCCGCAGACTTACCCACAGATACGCAGTATTTT. The variable domain in full, with the rest retrieved from reference TRBV7-9 and TRBJ2-3, is DTGVSQNPRHKITKRGQNVTFRCDPISEHNRLYWYRQTLGQGPEFLTYFQNEAQLEKSRLLSDRFSAERPKGSFSTLEIQRTEQGDSAMYLCASSLLSQAADLPTDTQYFGPGTRLTVL.

The CDR3 region is CASSKEYNEQFF. CDR3 in DNA: TGTGCCAGCAGCAAAGAGTACAATGAGCAGTTCTTC. V usage is TRBV28 and J usage is TRBJ2-1, with D uncertain. The germline CDR1 and CDR2 sequences are MDHEN and SYDVKM. The V end lost 6 bases, the J end lost 4 bases, and 7 bases lay between the germline ends. This CDR3 is built from 12 residues.

The V gene is TRBV6-5, the J gene TRBJ2-2, with D maybe TRBD1 (5 bases). The CDR3 is made up of 14 amino acids. Between the trimmed V and J ends, which lost 7 bases and 5 bases, there was a span of 14 bases. CDR1 is MNHEY, CDR2 SVGAGI, per germline. CDR3 DNA sequence: TGTGCCAGCACCCCAGTCGGACAAACCGGGGAGCTGTTTTTT. Translation gives CASTPVGQTGELFF.

This rearrangement joins TRBV9 to TRBJ1-4; D may be TRBD1 (5 bases). Germline CDR1 is SGDLS and CDR2 is YYNGEE. The CDR3 is made up of 15 amino acids. Trimming pared 4 bases from V and 3 bases from J, leaving 13 bases between. This CDR3 is CASSPRQSPNEKLFF. The DNA of the CDR3 is TGTGCCAGCAGCCCAAGACAGAGCCCTAATGAAAAACTGTTTTTT.

The V gene is TRBV5-1, the J gene TRBJ2-5; no clear D. The germline V gene has CDR1 SGHRS and CDR2 YFSETQ. The CDR3 runs to 14 residues. Between the trimmed V and J ends, which lost 5 bases and 5 bases, there was a span of 16 bases. CDR3 sequence (DNA): TGCGCCAGCAGTTTCGGAAGAGTCCAGGAGACCCAGTACTTC. This sequence encodes CASSFGRVQETQYF. Based on the CDR3 plus reference TRBV5-1 and TRBJ2-5, the full variable domain is KAGVTQTPRYLIKTRGQQVTLSCSPISGHRSVSWYQQTPGQGLQFLFEYFSETQRNKGNFPGRFSGRQFSNSRSEMNVSTLELGDSALYLCASSFGRVQETQYFGPGTRLLVL.

The J gene is TRBJ2-7, the V gene TRBV18, with 7 positions matching TRBD1. The J segment lost 3 bases and the V segment lost 6 bases, leaving 5 bases of the junction unmatched. Germline V CDR1 and CDR2: KGHSH, LQKENI. There are 13 residues in the CDR3. The CDR3 loop reads CASSPGQYYEQYF. As DNA, the CDR3 is TGTGCCAGCTCGCCGGGACAGTACTACGAGCAGTACTTC.